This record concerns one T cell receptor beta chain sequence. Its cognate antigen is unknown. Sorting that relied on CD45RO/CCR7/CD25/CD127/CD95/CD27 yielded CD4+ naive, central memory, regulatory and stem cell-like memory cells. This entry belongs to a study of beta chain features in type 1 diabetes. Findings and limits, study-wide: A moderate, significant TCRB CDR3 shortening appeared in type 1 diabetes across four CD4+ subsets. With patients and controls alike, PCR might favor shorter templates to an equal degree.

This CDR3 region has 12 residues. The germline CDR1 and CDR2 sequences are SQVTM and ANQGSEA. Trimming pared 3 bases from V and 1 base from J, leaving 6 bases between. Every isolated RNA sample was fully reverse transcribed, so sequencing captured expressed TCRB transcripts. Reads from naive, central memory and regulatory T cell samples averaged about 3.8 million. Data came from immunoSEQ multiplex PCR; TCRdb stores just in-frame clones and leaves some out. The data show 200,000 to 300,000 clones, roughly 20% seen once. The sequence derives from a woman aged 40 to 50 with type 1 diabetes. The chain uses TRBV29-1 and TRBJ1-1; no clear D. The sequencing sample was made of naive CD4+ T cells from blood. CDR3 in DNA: TGCAGCGTTGAGGCGGGGAACACTGAAGCTTTCTTT. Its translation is CSVEAGNTEAFF.